These 8 T cell receptor beta chains were sequenced from one sample in a study of blood T cell repertoires in COVID-19. Profiling relied on immunoSEQ multiplex PCR, and the TCRdb table lists in-frame clones only, not all of them. The data hold over 250,000 clones, with about 86% observed a single time. Sequencing was carried out using PBMCs or T cells enriched from blood (not recorded which). These receptors were collected from a man younger than 45 with acute COVID-19.

V is TRBV7-2 and J is TRBJ2-1, with TRBD2 matching 11 bases. This CDR3 is built from 18 residues. CDR1 is SGHTA and CDR2 is FQGNSA in the germline V gene. The trim removed 3 bases at V and 0 bases at J, leaving 7 bases unmatched. CDR3: CASSLGSGRAGSYNEQFF. The DNA of the CDR3 is TGTGCCAGCAGCTTGGGTAGCGGGAGGGCCGGCTCCTACAATGAGCAGTTCTTC.

The chain is built from TRBV19 and TRBJ2-1; D may be TRBD1 (5 bases). V gave up 5 bases and J gave up 9 bases, with 17 bases separating them. CDR3 length equals 14 residues. In germline, CDR1 is LNHDA, CDR2 SQIVND (reference sequence). This CDR3 reads CASSWTGRASEQFF. The CDR3 coding sequence is TGTGCCAGTAGTTGGACGGGCAGGGCAAGTGAGCAGTTCTTC.

V gene TRBV29-1 combines with J gene TRBJ1-2, with 7 bases matching TRBD1. Trimming at V came to 6 bases and at J to 0 bases, leaving 13 bases not matched to a gene. Germline V gene lookup returns CDR1 SQVTM and CDR2 ANQGSEA. The CDR3 contains 16 residues. The CDR3: CSVGGQLVQSNYGYTF. The CDR3 DNA reads as TGCAGCGTAGGGGGACAGCTGGTTCAATCTAACTATGGCTACACCTTC.

The chain links TRBV9 to TRBJ2-1; TRBD2 matches 7 bases. This CDR3 spans 18 amino acids. V lost 0 bases, J lost 0 bases, and 9 bases stayed unmatched. The germline CDR1 and CDR2 sequences are SGDLS and YYNGEE. The CDR3: CASSVASLGGNSYNEQFF. Written as DNA, the CDR3 is TGTGCCAGCAGCGTAGCAAGTCTCGGGGGGAACTCCTACAATGAGCAGTTCTTC. Full variable domain (rest looked up from reference TRBV9 and TRBJ2-1): DSGVTQTPKHLITATGQRVTLRCSPRSGDLSVYWYQQSLDQGLQFLIQYYNGEERAKGNILERFSAQQFPDLHSELNLSSLELGDSALYFCASSVASLGGNSYNEQFFGPGTRLTVL.

The chain has TRBV5-1 and TRBJ2-1, with 9 bases matching TRBD2. The CDR3 contains 16 residues. The V segment lost 0 bases and the J segment 5 bases; nucleotides outside the gene matches: 6. CDR1 and CDR2 (germline): SGHRS, YFSETQ. This CDR3 reads CASSLDAGGLNNEQFF. The CDR3 DNA reads as TGCGCCAGCAGCTTGGATGCGGGGGGGTTAAACAATGAGCAGTTCTTC.

The V and J genes are TRBV5-4 and TRBJ1-5; tentatively, D is TRBD1 (6 bases). CDR3 length: 15 residues. The germline CDR1 and CDR2 sequences are SGHNT and YYREEE (reference sequence). The V gene lost 4 bases and the J gene lost 2 bases, with 13 bases spanning the gap. The CDR3 reads CASSNRQDGNQPQHF. DNA for the CDR3: TGTGCCAGCAGCAATCGACAGGATGGCAATCAGCCCCAGCATTTT.

V is TRBV27 and J is TRBJ2-3, with 8 bases that match TRBD2. V gave up 6 bases and J gave up 4 bases; unmatched junction bases: 9. The CDR3 contains 15 residues. CDR1 and CDR2 from the germline V gene are MNHEY and SMNVEV (reference sequence). CDR3 protein: CASRRGAAGPDTQYF. CDR3 nucleotides: TGTGCCAGCAGGCGGGGGGCGGCAGGGCCAGATACGCAGTATTTT.

The count of this clone is one. The chain joins TRBV9 to TRBJ2-5; D is perhaps TRBD2 (6 bases). V dropped 3 bases and J dropped 2 bases, with 17 bases sitting between them. Germline V gene lookup returns CDR1 SGDLS and CDR2 YYNGEE. There are 16 residues in the CDR3. The chain's CDR3 is CASSAQQGGGQETQYF. DNA of the CDR3: TGTGCCAGCAGCGCACAGCAGGGTGGGGGGCAAGAGACCCAGTACTTC. Looking up the rest from reference TRBV9 and TRBJ2-5 gives the full variable domain: DSGVTQTPKHLITATGQRVTLRCSPRSGDLSVYWYQQSLDQGLQFLIQYYNGEERAKGNILERFSAQQFPDLHSELNLSSLELGDSALYFCASSAQQGGGQETQYFGPGTRLLVL.